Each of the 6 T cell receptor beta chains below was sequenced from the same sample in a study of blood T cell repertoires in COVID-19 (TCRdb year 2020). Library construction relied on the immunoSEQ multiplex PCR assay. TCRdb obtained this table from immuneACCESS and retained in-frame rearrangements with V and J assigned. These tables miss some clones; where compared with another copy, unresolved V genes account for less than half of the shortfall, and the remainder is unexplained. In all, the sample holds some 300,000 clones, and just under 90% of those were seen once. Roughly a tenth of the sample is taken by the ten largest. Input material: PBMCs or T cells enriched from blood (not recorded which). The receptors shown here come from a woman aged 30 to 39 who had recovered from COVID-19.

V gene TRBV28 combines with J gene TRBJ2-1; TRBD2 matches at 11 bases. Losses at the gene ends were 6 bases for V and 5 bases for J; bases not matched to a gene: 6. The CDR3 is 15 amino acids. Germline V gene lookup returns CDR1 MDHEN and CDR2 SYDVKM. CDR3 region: CASRMTSGNHNEQFF. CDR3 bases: TGTGCCAGCAGGATGACTAGCGGGAATCACAATGAGCAGTTCTTC.

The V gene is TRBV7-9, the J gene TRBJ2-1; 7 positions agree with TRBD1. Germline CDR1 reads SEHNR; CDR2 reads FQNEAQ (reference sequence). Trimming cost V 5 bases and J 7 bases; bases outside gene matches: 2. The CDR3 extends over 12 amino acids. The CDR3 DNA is TGTGCCAGCAGCACGACAGGGAATGAGCAGTTCTTC. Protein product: CASSTTGNEQFF.

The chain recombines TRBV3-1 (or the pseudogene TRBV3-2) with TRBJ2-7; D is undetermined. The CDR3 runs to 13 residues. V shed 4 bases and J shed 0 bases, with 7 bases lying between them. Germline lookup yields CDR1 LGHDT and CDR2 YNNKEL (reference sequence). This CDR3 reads CASSPGYSYEQYF. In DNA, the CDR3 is TGTGCCAGCAGCCCGGGTTACTCCTACGAGCAGTACTTC.

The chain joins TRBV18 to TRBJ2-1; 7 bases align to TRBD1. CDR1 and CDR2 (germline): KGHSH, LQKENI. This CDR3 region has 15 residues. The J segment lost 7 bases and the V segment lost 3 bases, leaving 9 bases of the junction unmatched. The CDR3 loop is CASSPGTESFNEQFF. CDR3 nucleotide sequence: TGTGCCAGCTCACCGGGGACAGAATCGTTTAATGAGCAGTTCTTC.

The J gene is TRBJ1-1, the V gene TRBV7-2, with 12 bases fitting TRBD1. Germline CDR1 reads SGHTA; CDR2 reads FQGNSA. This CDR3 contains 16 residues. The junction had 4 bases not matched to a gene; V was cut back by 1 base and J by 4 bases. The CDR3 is CASSLVGTGGSTEAFF. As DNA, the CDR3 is TGTGCCAGCAGCTTAGTCGGGACAGGGGGCAGCACTGAAGCTTTCTTT.

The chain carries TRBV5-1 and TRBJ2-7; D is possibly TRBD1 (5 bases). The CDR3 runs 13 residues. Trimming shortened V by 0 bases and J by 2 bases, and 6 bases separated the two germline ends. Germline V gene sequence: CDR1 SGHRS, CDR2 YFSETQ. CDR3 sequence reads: CASSLAGPYEQYF. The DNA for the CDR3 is TGCGCCAGCAGCTTGGCAGGGCCCTACGAGCAGTACTTC.